A single T cell receptor beta chain is shown here with its context. Its recognized antigen is unknown. No base quality values were provided; no much bigger clone lies one nucleotide off. Its CDR3 holds 17 amino acids, cysteine through phenylalanine. The CDR3 DNA has 51 bases and is translated from base 1. V drops 5 bases and J drops 2 bases, leaving 19 bases in between. The CDR1 and CDR2 encoded by the germline V gene are SGHTA and FQGNSA. All donors were healthy Caucasians. Using Miltenyi CD45RO+ enrichment and human naive T-cell isolation kits, memory (CD45RO+) and naive T cells were isolated from PBMC. The data derive from a study of identical twins (dated by TCRdb to about 2016). Concerning the study at large: To test whether fetal clonotypes persist, this study deep-sequenced TCR alpha and beta repertoires from monozygotic twins, from unrelated adults of various ages, and from cord blood. To rule out contamination, the twin experiments were replicated at different times with different library preparation protocols.

What the work shows at the level of the full study, not this receptor alone: Because the same donors could not be followed over many years, the conclusions relied on cross-sectional statistical analysis. In monozygotic twins, out-of-frame TCR alpha sharing was systematically underestimated by recombination models, although the models agreed with sharing between unrelated individuals. Compared with coincidental sharing between unrelated individuals, out-of-frame TCR alpha sequences shared between twins showed an excess of sequences with low generation probability. Abundant cord blood beta clonotypes had fewer insertions, young adult naive repertoires showed a similar but weaker trend, and memory repertoires showed no such trend. Excess twin sharing in beta out-of-frame sequences was weaker because fewer shared sequences lowered the signal-to-noise ratio. Zero-insertion analyses could be partly confounded by invariant T cells such as MAIT and iNKT, though diverse VJ usage argued against such confounding for most clonotypes.

The library was obtained by 5' RACE. Sequencer: Illumina HiSeq 2000. A universal primer binding site was added through template switching, and the final cDNA carried a unique molecular identifier so that TCR cDNA molecules could be counted accurately. Specific primers in the conserved constant-segment region were used to synthesize first-strand cDNA for the TCR alpha and beta chains. To control for contamination, each cDNA library was double barcoded with a SMART-Mk sample barcode plus Illumina barcodes. Two successive PCR steps introduced TruSeq adapter sequences along with Illumina sample barcodes. Sequencing of the TCR alpha and beta cDNA libraries was done on the Illumina HiSeq platform using custom primers. The authors' pipeline ran thus. Raw reads were processed with MiGEC to extract unique molecular identifiers, and MiXCR was used to determine CDR3 positions. For each individual, recombination models were inferred using an EM algorithm with the repgenHMM and IGoR tools. Shared clonotypes were analyzed with the tcR package in R, and sharing was normalized by the product of cloneset sizes. Out-of-frame nonproductive sequences were analyzed to study raw recombination free of thymic and clonal selection effects. TCRdb reprocessing: public reads trimmed at Q25 with fastp, clones called with MiXCR, in-frame beta chains kept. Here each entry gathers all rows of one CDR3 protein and keeps the most common genes and DNA. The V and J calls, along with clone size, are taken from TCRdb and not from the paper's own processing. The sample contains about 200,000 distinct CDR3 sequences, roughly 9.4% of them found a single time. The ten largest clonotypes hold 5% to 6.5% of the sample.

The receptor's source is a young woman in good health. The source material was memory (CD45RO+) T cells sorted from blood. This sample's cell subset or site label indicates: CD45RO+ enriched T cells. The rearrangement joined TRBV7-2 to TRBJ2-1; the D gene lacks a confident call. The nucleotide sequence is TGTGCCAGCAGCCCACCCCTAGTTAAGGCCCCCTACAATGAGCAGTTCTTC. Translation gives CASSPPLVKAPYNEQFF.